These T cell receptor beta chains were read from a single sample in a study of blood T cell repertoires in COVID-19. Method: immunoSEQ multiplex PCR; TCRdb's copy keeps in-frame clones and lacks some. In the table there are fewer than 200,000 clones, roughly 90% of which are singletons. Sequenced material: peripheral blood. Receptors were obtained from a man in his sixties with acute or convalescent COVID-19. Both conserved end residues are trimmed from each CDR3.

V: TRBV18
CDR3: ASSPNPGTVGYEQY

V: TRBV4-1
CDR3: ASSPQMQLAEDTDTQY

V: TRBV3-1/TRBV3-2
CDR3: ASSQAGLALF

V: TRBV9
CDR3: ASSDYEYLGLADNEQF

V: TRBV4-1
CDR3: ASSLGRGQLRSGNTIY

V: TRBV7-9
CDR3: ASSNSGAFMLSYGYT

V: TRBV6-6
CDR3: ASSYGGNDYGYT

V: TRBV18
CDR3: ASSPEPSDGELF

V: TRBV21-1
CDR3: ASSKRVGYGTGALNTEAF

V: TRBV6-5
CDR3: ASRPARGSTEAF

V: TRBV4-1
CDR3: ASSQDLGGYNEQF

V: TRBV6-5
CDR3: ASRPSRSPTDTQY

V: TRBV19
CDR3: ASSTTGTSGIGTYEQY

V: TRBV5-4
CDR3: ASSPSAGYGYT

V: TRBV7-9
CDR3: ASSQGNYGYT

V: TRBV19
CDR3: ASSRRGGATNEKLF

V: TRBV2
CDR3: ASRLNTEAF

V: TRBV5-4
CDR3: ASSGANTQY

V: TRBV6-5
CDR3: ASSPVRQGGNTIY

V: TRBV5-6
CDR3: ASSLQAGDSGNTIY

V: TRBV10-3
CDR3: AINQGAGANVLT

V: TRBV6-6
CDR3: ASSYLQGGSPLH

V: TRBV7-8
CDR3: ASSLADRGGGYT

V: TRBV4-3
CDR3: ASSQATGLNYGYT

V: TRBV7-9
CDR3: ASSLGAGPGWEQY

V: TRBV9
CDR3: ASSVDSAGNTIY

V: TRBV5-1
CDR3: ASSSAPAGEWTGELF

V: TRBV5-5
CDR3: ASSSSNSPLH

V: TRBV15
CDR3: ATSRVGQTDTQY

V: TRBV10-1
CDR3: ASRAPGQGAFPGQPQH

V: TRBV6-6
CDR3: ASSPILAGKQVRNEQF